These T cell receptor beta chains were read from a single sample in a study of graft-versus-host responses after intestinal transplantation. Profiling relied on immunoSEQ multiplex PCR, and the TCRdb table lists in-frame clones only, not all of them. The sample includes about 100,000 clones, about 88% seen only once; the top ten take roughly 0.95%. Their specific antigens are unknown. The sequencing used unstimulated CD4+ T cells sorted from spleen or lymph node cells, collected before transplant. The receptor set was obtained from a human donor who was the organ donor for an intestinal transplant. CDR3s include the opening cysteine and the closing phenylalanine or tryptophan. Fields, in order: D gene, J gene, V gene, clone size, CDR3 DNA, CDR3 protein. The D gene is left open where the match is weak. Size is omitted from some rows. Given values are once, few, many or a class for expanded clones.

>TRBD1|TRBJ1-6|TRBV28|.
TGTGCCAGCAGTTATAAACCAGGGGGCACCTTAGGTCATTCACCCCTCCACTTT
CASSYKPGGTLGHSPLHF
>.|TRBJ1-5|TRBV27|.
TGTGCCAGCAGTTTAAGGGGGAGCAATCAGCCCCAGCATTTT
CASSLRGSNQPQHF
>TRBD1|TRBJ2-7|TRBV6-1|.
TGTGCCAGCCTGGACAGGTCCTACGAGCAGTACTTC
CASLDRSYEQYF
>.|TRBJ1-1|TRBV5-1|.
TGCGCCAGCAGCTCCGAGGGGGGCTTGCACACTGAAGCTTTCTTT
CASSSEGGLHTEAFF
>TRBD2|TRBJ2-1|TRBV11-2|.
TGTGCCAGCAGCTTGGCTAGCGGGCGGGGCTACAATGAGCAGTTCTTC
CASSLASGRGYNEQFF
>.|TRBJ2-1|TRBV7-3|.
TGTGCCAGCAGCGCGTTGGGGGAGAACAATGAGCAGTTCTTC
CASSALGENNEQFF
>TRBD2|TRBJ2-3|TRBV27|once
TGTGCCAGCAGTTTACCTAGCGGGGATACAGATACGCAGTATTTT
CASSLPSGDTDTQYF
>.|TRBJ1-2|TRBV29-1|.
TGCAGCGCTGGACCCGGAGACTATGGCTACACCTTC
CSAGPGDYGYTF
>.|TRBJ1-4|TRBV7-9|.
TGTGCCAGCAGCTCAAGGGGTAAGGCTAATGAAAAACTGTTTTTT
CASSSRGKANEKLFF
>.|TRBJ2-7|TRBV28|.
TGTGCCAGCAGTTTGTCATGGGGGAGCGAGCAGTACTTC
CASSLSWGSEQYF
>.|TRBJ1-2|TRBV15|.
TGTGCCACCAGCACCCCGGGCAGGGGTCTAAGTAACTATGGCTACACCTTC
CATSTPGRGLSNYGYTF
>.|TRBJ1-1|TRBV7-9|.
TGTGCCAGCAGCTTAGAGGGGGAGGGGGAAGCTTTCTTT
CASSLEGEGEAFF
>.|TRBJ1-1|TRBV7-2|.
TGTGCCAGCAGCTTTGTTACCGGTTGGAACACTGAAGCTTTCTTT
CASSFVTGWNTEAFF
>.|TRBJ1-5|TRBV28|.
TGTGCCAGCAGTGTCCTGAGTCGCAATCAGCCCCAGCATTTT
CASSVLSRNQPQHF
>TRBD1|TRBJ1-5|TRBV19|.
TGTGCCAGTAGTCTCGCAGGGGGTAGTAAGGGACAGCCCCAGCATTTT
CASSLAGGSKGQPQHF
>.|TRBJ2-5|TRBV5-1|.
TGCGCCAGCAAACCCACCACAACGACTACAGGTGTCGAGACCCAGTACTTC
CASKPTTTTTGVETQYF
>TRBD1|TRBJ2-7|TRBV5-1|.
TGCGCCAGCAGCTTCGGGACAGGGGCTACCTACGAGCAGTACTTC
CASSFGTGATYEQYF
>.|TRBJ2-7|TRBV11-2|.
TGTGCCAGCAGCCACCCCAGGGAGTTCCACGAGCAGTACTTC
CASSHPREFHEQYF
>.|TRBJ1-5|TRBV19|.
TGTGCCACCTCCCTAGATGGGGGGGGCAATCAGCCCCAGCATTTT
CATSLDGGGNQPQHF
>TRBD1|TRBJ2-1|TRBV7-9|.
TGTGCCAGCAGCTTAGCTGATGGGGCAGGGGGTCCCCGCAATGAGCAGTTCTTC
CASSLADGAGGPRNEQFF
>TRBD2|TRBJ2-1|TRBV9|few
TGTGCCAGCAGCGTAGGGACTAGCGGGGGCAATGAGCAGTTCTTC
CASSVGTSGGNEQFF
>.|TRBJ2-3|TRBV10-3|.
TGTGCCATCAGTGAGTCGGGGGTGGATACGCAGTATTTT
CAISESGVDTQYF
>.|TRBJ2-7|TRBV10-1|.
TGCGCCAGCAGGGAAAACAGGGAACCCTCCTACGAGCAGTACTTC
CASRENREPSYEQYF
>TRBD1|TRBJ1-2|TRBV4-1|.
TGCGCCAGCAGCCAAGGGACAGGGTATGGCTACACCTTC
CASSQGTGYGYTF
>TRBD1|TRBJ2-1|TRBV28|.
TGTGCCAGCAGGTCCGGACAGGGTGGAGTGAATGAGCAGTTCTTC
CASRSGQGGVNEQFF
>.|TRBJ1-1|TRBV6-1|.
TGTGCCAGCAGCAGACAGATGAACACTGAAGCTTTCTTT
CASSRQMNTEAFF
>TRBD2|TRBJ2-3|TRBV5-6|.
TGTGCCAGCAGCCCGACTAGCGGGACAGATACGCAGTATTTT
CASSPTSGTDTQYF
>.|TRBJ1-4|TRBV20-1|.
TGCAGTGCTCCTTACAATGAAAAACTGTTTTTT
CSAPYNEKLFF
>.|TRBJ1-1|TRBV14|once
TGTGCCAGCAGCCAAGATTGGCCCTTGGCTGAAGCTTTCTTT
CASSQDWPLAEAFF
>TRBD2|TRBJ2-1|TRBV11-2|.
TGTGCCAGCAGCTTAAGCGGGGGGGCCTCCAAACTCTTC
CASSLSGGASKLF
>.|TRBJ1-6|TRBV4-2|.
TGTGCCAGCAGCCAAGATCTCCCAGGGTCGGCCTATAATTCACCCCTCCACTTT
CASSQDLPGSAYNSPLHF
>.|TRBJ1-1|TRBV28|.
TGTGCCAGCAGTTTAAGTGGCATCACTGAAGCTTTCTTT
CASSLSGITEAFF
>TRBD1|TRBJ2-5|TRBV25-1|.
TGTGCCAGCAGTTCCCGGGACAGGGACGAAGAGACCCAGTACTTC
CASSSRDRDEETQYF
>TRBD2|TRBJ2-5|TRBV5-1|.
TGCGCCAGCAGAGCGGGACTCAAACAAGAAACCCAGTACTTC
CASRAGLKQETQYF
>.|TRBJ2-3|TRBV10-3|.
TGTGCCATCAGTGTTTCCACAGATACGCAGTATTTT
CAISVSTDTQYF
>TRBD1|TRBJ2-2|TRBV5-1|.
TGCGCCAGCAGCCGGCCGGACAGGGATGCCGGGGAGCTGTTTTTT
CASSRPDRDAGELFF
>.|TRBJ1-2|TRBV28|.
TGTGCCAGCAGTCATATGCCCCCCCAGGGCTCCATCTATGGCTACACCTTC
CASSHMPPQGSIYGYTF
>.|TRBJ2-5|TRBV30|once
TGTGCCTGGAGTAATTTCGGGGTAGGAGAGACCCAGTACTTC
CAWSNFGVGETQYF
>.|TRBJ1-5|TRBV28|.
TGTGCCAGCAGACTTTACAGACTTGGACAGAGAATAAATCAGCCCCAGCATTTT
CASRLYRLGQRINQPQHF
>TRBD2|TRBJ2-1|TRBV5-6|.
TGTGCCAGCAGCCCCATAGCGGGGTACAGCAATGAGCAGTTCTTC
CASSPIAGYSNEQFF
>TRBD1|TRBJ1-5|TRBV4-1|.
TGCGCCAGCCAGAATAACAGGGGGCCTCTTAGCAATCAGCCCCAGCATTTT
CASQNNRGPLSNQPQHF
>TRBD1|TRBJ1-5|TRBV19|.
TGTGCCAGTACCCCGCAAGCGGACAGGGTAGGAAATAGCAATCAGCCCCAGCATTTT
CASTPQADRVGNSNQPQHF
>.|TRBJ1-5|TRBV19|.
TGTGCCAGTAGTAATGTACTGAGCGGGCAGCCCCAGCATTTT
CASSNVLSGQPQHF
>.|TRBJ2-2|TRBV19|.
TGTGCCAGTAGTATACAGGGGAGGACCGGGGAGCTGTTTTTT
CASSIQGRTGELFF
>TRBD1|TRBJ1-5|TRBV9|.
TGTGCCAGCAGCGAAATAGGGGGCTCTCAGCCCCAGCATTTT
CASSEIGGSQPQHF
>.|TRBJ1-2|TRBV19|.
TGTGCCAGTAGGCTCCGGGGCGTATCCTATGGCTACACCTTC
CASRLRGVSYGYTF
>TRBD1|TRBJ1-5|TRBV6-6|.
TGTGCCAGCACCCGGGGACTAACAGGGGTGGATCAGCCCCAGCATTTT
CASTRGLTGVDQPQHF
>.|TRBJ1-2|TRBV18|.
TGTGCCAGCTCACCCGGGGCTGTGGCTAACTATGGCTACACCTTC
CASSPGAVANYGYTF
>TRBD1|TRBJ2-7|TRBV28|.
TGTGCCAGCAGACCCCCGGGACAGGGAGGCTACGAGCAGTACTTC
CASRPPGQGGYEQYF
>.|TRBJ1-2|TRBV6-6|once
TGTGCCAGCAGTTACCTACTAGGGAGCGGCTACACCTTC
CASSYLLGSGYTF
>.|TRBJ1-1|TRBV27|.
TGTGCCAGCAGCTTACGCGGCCCGGGGACTGAAGCTTTCTTT
CASSLRGPGTEAFF
>.|TRBJ2-7|TRBV2|.
TGTGCCAGCAGTCCTATTCCGACGGGGCCGGGGGAGCAGTACTTC
CASSPIPTGPGEQYF
>TRBD1|TRBJ1-6|TRBV6-4|few
TGTGCCAGCACCGACGGGACAGGGTATAATTCACCCCTCCACTTT
CASTDGTGYNSPLHF
>TRBD1|TRBJ2-3|TRBV9|.
TGTGCCAGCAGCGTCGGCAGGGGGACAGATACGCAGTATTTT
CASSVGRGTDTQYF
>.|TRBJ2-7|TRBV21-1|.
TGTGCCAGCAGAGACCGGACGGATCGGTGTTCGCGACACTTC
CASRDRTDRCSRHF
>TRBD1|TRBJ2-5|TRBV28|.
TGTGCCAGCAGTTTAGGACAGGGAAGGGGGACCCAGTACTTC
CASSLGQGRGTQYF
>TRBD1|TRBJ2-5|TRBV18|.
TGTGCCAGCTCCCTCAGAGGGACAGGGGAAGAGACCCAGTACTTC
CASSLRGTGEETQYF
>.|TRBJ2-5|TRBV5-1|few
TGCGCCAGCAGCTTGGACGATCCACAGCAGACCCAGTACTTC
CASSLDDPQQTQYF
>.|TRBJ1-2|TRBV30|.
TGTGCCTGGAGTGAATTCGGGGGCGGCTACACCTTC
CAWSEFGGGYTF
>TRBD1|TRBJ1-6|TRBV7-2|few
TGTGCCAGCAGCTTAGGGACAGGGTTTAATTCACCCCTCCACTTT
CASSLGTGFNSPLHF